Below are 23 T cell receptor beta chains sequenced from a single sample in a study of blood T cells in healthy people across ages. Sample-barcoded 5' priming and a J-beta primer mix drove a second PCR of 7 to 11 cycles. MiXCR was run by TCRdb on the 5' RACE reads, yielding one entry per CDR3 protein. The table has over 1,300,000 distinct CDR3 sequences, around 59% seen once; the top ten hold 6.5% to 8.5%. The specimen sequenced was blood. The receptor source for this set is a man between 18 and 35 years old in good health.

The sample holds a few counts of this clonotype. The chain couples TRBV13 to TRBJ2-5; D is unclear. The germline gives CDR1 PRHDT, CDR2 FYEKMQ (reference sequence). CDR3 length: 14 amino acids. V was shortened by 5 bases and J by 3 bases, with 13 bases between the two germline ends. The CDR3 loop is CASSPNRNKETQYF. The DNA of the CDR3 is TGTGCCAGCAGCCCCAACCGGAACAAAGAGACCCAGTACTTC. Full variable domain (outside the CDR3, taken from reference TRBV13 and TRBJ2-5): AAGVIQSPRHLIKEKRETATLKCYPIPRHDTVYWYQQGPGQDPQFLISFYEKMQSDKGSIPDRFSAQQFSDYHSELNMSSLELGDSALYFCASSPNRNKETQYFGPGTRLLVL.

This clonotype showed up just a few times. The chain recombines TRBV3-1 with TRBJ2-3, with 11 nucleotides matching TRBD2. The CDR3 extends over 16 amino acids. Germline lookup yields CDR1 LGHDT and CDR2 YNNKEL (reference sequence). J lost 2 bases, V lost 5 bases, and 6 bases had no gene match. CDR3 amino acids: CASSFPTSGDTDTQYF. DNA for the CDR3: TGTGCCAGCAGCTTTCCGACTAGCGGGGACACAGATACGCAGTATTTT.

This clonotype turned up a few times. The rearrangement uses TRBV2 and TRBJ2-3, with no clear D. This CDR3 is 15 amino acids long. Germline V gene sequence: CDR1 SNHLY, CDR2 FYNNEI. Deletions cut 7 bases from V and 0 bases from J, with 14 bases between. The CDR3 region is CASTVDQTSTDTQYF. Here the CDR3 DNA reads TGTGCCAGCACCGTAGACCAGACTAGCACAGATACGCAGTATTTT. Variable domain in full (rest from reference TRBV2 and TRBJ2-3): EPEVTQTPSHQVTQMGQEVILRCVPISNHLYFYWYRQILGQKVEFLVSFYNNEISEKSEIFDDQFSVERPDGSNFTLKIRSTKLEDSAMYFCASTVDQTSTDTQYFGPGTRLTVL.

V gene TRBV29-1 combines with J gene TRBJ2-1, with 14 bases lining up with TRBD2. Germline V CDR1 and CDR2: SQVTM, ANQGSEA. This CDR3 is built from 15 residues. V lost 5 bases, J lost 7 bases, and 7 bases stayed unmatched. This CDR3 reads CSVTGTSGSWNEQFF. The CDR3 nucleotides read TGCAGCGTTACCGGGACTAGCGGGAGTTGGAATGAGCAGTTCTTC.

The rearrangement links TRBV5-6 to TRBJ2-6; 9 bases fit TRBD1. CDR3 length: 16 amino acids. Germline V gene data show CDR1 as SGHDT and CDR2 as YYEEEE. The J segment lost 0 bases and the V segment lost 3 bases, leaving 1 base of the junction unmatched. CDR3 nucleotide sequence: TGTGCCAGCAGCTGGGACAGGGCCTCTGGGGCCAACGTCCTGACTTTC. It is translated as CASSWDRASGANVLTF.

The table lists this clonotype with a few counts. The V gene is TRBV6-1, the J gene TRBJ2-5; weak D call: TRBD2 (5 bases). CDR1 and CDR2 from the germline V gene are MNHNS and SASEGT. Between the trimmed V and J ends, which lost 5 bases and 1 base, there was a span of 11 bases. The CDR3 is made up of 14 amino acids. The CDR3 nucleotides read TGTGCCAGCAGTCCCGACTATCTCCAAGAGACCCAGTACTTC. It is translated as CASSPDYLQETQYF.

V and J are TRBV6-1 and TRBJ2-2, with D hard to call. V gave up 8 bases and J gave up 0 bases, with 13 bases separating them. There are 15 residues in the CDR3. The germline CDR1 and CDR2 sequences are MNHNS and SASEGT. CDR3 loop: CASQEWPPNTGELFF. The CDR3 coding sequence is TGTGCCAGCCAAGAATGGCCTCCGAACACCGGGGAGCTGTTTTTT.

This clonotype was counted between two and nine times. V usage is TRBV6-6 and J usage is TRBJ2-7; D gene uncertain. V lost 2 bases, J lost 4 bases, and 15 bases lay in between. This CDR3 has 15 residues. Germline values: CDR1 MNHNY, CDR2 SVGAGI (reference sequence). CDR3 region: CASSYDHSTGYEQYF. The CDR3 DNA follows: TGTGCCAGCAGTTACGACCACTCGACGGGTTACGAGCAGTACTTC.

This clonotype was detected only a few times. V and J are TRBV4-2 and TRBJ2-2, with 8 bases matching TRBD1. Germline loops: CDR1 LGHNA, CDR2 YNFKEQ. The trim removed 4 bases at V and 4 bases at J, leaving 2 bases unmatched. This CDR3 is 14 amino acids long. The CDR3 spells CASSLDRGTGELFF. The CDR3 nucleotides read TGTGCCAGCAGCCTCGACAGGGGCACCGGGGAGCTGTTTTTT.

The CDR3 nucleotides read TGTGCCAGCAGCTTAGCCTTTAGCGGGGGGGCCTACAATGAGCAGTTCTTC. Translation: CASSLAFSGGAYNEQFF. The chain uses TRBV11-3 and TRBJ2-1; the match to TRBD2 covers 11 bases. Germline V gene sequence: CDR1 SGHNT, CDR2 YENEEA. The CDR3 loop spans 17 amino acids. With V trimmed by 1 base and J by 2 bases, 4 bases remained unmatched. Variable domain in full (rest from reference TRBV11-3 and TRBJ2-1): EAGVVQSPRYKIIEKKQPVAFWCNPISGHNTLYWYLQNLGQGPELLIRYENEEAVDDSQLPKDRFSAERLKGVDSTLKIQPAELGDSAVYLCASSLAFSGGAYNEQFFGPGTRLTVL.

The table lists this clonotype with a count of one. Germline is not matched at one junction end, which may reflect a read error. The chain is built from TRBV6-5 and TRBJ2-7; D uncertain. This CDR3 is built from 11 residues. Germline V gene lookup returns CDR1 MNHEY and CDR2 SVGAGI. The CDR3, as DNA: TGTGCCAGCAGTTACTCGTACGAGCGGTACTTC. Amino acids: CASSYSYERYF.

The V call is TRBV10-1, the J call TRBJ2-4; TRBD1 aligns across 7 bases. The DNA end favors TRBJ2-5, so the J call may be wrong. This CDR3 contains 15 residues. CDR1 and CDR2 from the germline V gene are WNHNN and SYGVQD (reference sequence). CDR3 nucleotide sequence: TGCGCCAGCAGTGAGTACAGGGGTAGCGAAGAGACCCAGTACTTC. Translating it yields CASSEYRGSEETQYF.

V and J are TRBV14 and TRBJ2-1, with 10 bases identical to TRBD2. Germline V CDR1 and CDR2: SGHDN, FVKESK. With V trimmed by 4 bases and J by 4 bases, 13 bases remained unmatched. The CDR3 runs to 18 residues. The CDR3, as DNA: TGTGCCAGCAGCCCCATGGATGGGCCAGCGGGAGGGTACAATGAGCAGTTCTTC. Its protein product is CASSPMDGPAGGYNEQFF. Filled out from reference TRBV14 and TRBJ2-1, the complete variable domain reads EAGVTQFPSHSVIEKGQTVTLRCDPISGHDNLYWYRRVMGKEIKFLLHFVKESKQDESGMPNNRFLAERTGGTYSTLKVQPAELEDSGVYFCASSPMDGPAGGYNEQFFGPGTRLTVL.

The V gene is TRBV9, the J gene TRBJ2-3; D remains ambiguous. Germline lookup yields CDR1 SGDLS and CDR2 YYNGEE. Trimming removed 0 bases from V and 0 bases from J, with 11 bases in between. The CDR3 extends over 16 amino acids. The CDR3 DNA reads as TGTGCCAGCAGCGTAGGAGTCGGAACTAGCACAGATACGCAGTATTTT. Protein product: CASSVGVGTSTDTQYF. The full variable domain, with the rest looked up from reference TRBV9 and TRBJ2-3, is DSGVTQTPKHLITATGQRVTLRCSPRSGDLSVYWYQQSLDQGLQFLIQYYNGEERAKGNILERFSAQQFPDLHSELNLSSLELGDSALYFCASSVGVGTSTDTQYFGPGTRLTVL.

This chain links TRBV12-3 or TRBV12-4 with TRBJ1-6; 7 nucleotides agree with TRBD1. The CDR3 is 15 residues long. Trimming at V came to 7 bases and at J to 8 bases, leaving 11 bases not matched to a gene. Here the CDR3 DNA reads TGTGCCAGCATCCTCGCCGAGGGGGCTGATTCACCCCTCCACTTT. Its translation: CASILAEGADSPLHF.

V is TRBV6-5 and J is TRBJ2-2; 10 bases match TRBD2. CDR3 length: 17 residues. V lost 4 bases to trimming and J lost 4 bases; unmatched junction nucleotides: 9. Looked up from germline, CDR1 is MNHEY and CDR2 is SVGAGI. In nucleotides, the CDR3 is TGTGCCAGCAGTTCTCTCCGGACTAGCGGAGCCACCGGGGAGCTGTTTTTT. Translated, it gives CASSSLRTSGATGELFF.

This chain joins TRBV20-1 and TRBJ1-4; 10 bases align to TRBD1. Germline-derived CDR1 and CDR2 are DFQATT and SNEGSKA (reference sequence). The ends lost 4 bases at V and 8 bases at J; junction bases unmatched: 7. The CDR3 is made up of 14 amino acids. CDR3 sequence reads: CSATRQGAREKLFF. The CDR3 DNA is TGCAGTGCTACTAGACAGGGGGCGCGAGAAAAACTGTTTTTT.

The chain is built from TRBV11-2 and TRBJ1-1, with 10 bases lining up with TRBD1. V dropped 4 bases and J dropped 5; count of bases not matched to a gene: 10. This CDR3 has 16 amino acids. Per germline, CDR1 SGHAT and CDR2 FQNNGV. In DNA form, the CDR3 reads TGTGCCAGCAGCTGGGGTGGAGGACAGGGGGGAACTGAAGCTTTCTTT. Translation gives CASSWGGGQGGTEAFF.

The chain joins TRBV5-1 to TRBJ2-1; possible D gene TRBD2, 6 bases. The V end lost 4 bases, the J end lost 5 bases, and 19 bases lay between the germline ends. The CDR3 is made up of 16 amino acids. From germline, CDR1 is SGHRS and CDR2 YFSETQ. The CDR3 region is CASSPWGDLIDNEQFF. Written as DNA, the CDR3 is TGCGCCAGCAGCCCTTGGGGGGACTTAATAGACAATGAGCAGTTCTTC.

There are many counts of this clonotype. The V call is TRBV20-1, the J call TRBJ2-5; the D gene is possibly TRBD2 (6 bases). Germline V gene lookup returns CDR1 DFQATT and CDR2 SNEGSKA (reference sequence). The CDR3 consists of 13 residues. The ends were cut back, 5 bases at V and 2 bases at J, with 12 bases in the middle. CDR3 protein: CSALRLEQETQYF. CDR3 nucleotides: TGCAGTGCTCTCCGACTAGAACAAGAGACCCAGTACTTC.

This clonotype appeared a few times. V gene TRBV20-1 combines with J gene TRBJ2-3; 12 nucleotides agree with TRBD2. J was trimmed by 6 bases and V by 2 bases; bases with no gene match: 3. The CDR3 runs 14 residues. CDR1 and CDR2 (germline): DFQATT, SNEGSKA (reference sequence). The CDR3 loop is CSARRLAGVDTQYF. Here the CDR3 DNA reads TGCAGTGCTAGACGACTAGCGGGAGTGGATACGCAGTATTTT.

This chain connects TRBV4-2 to TRBJ2-2; the D is unclear. The V end lost 3 bases, the J end lost 5 bases, and 7 bases lay between the germline ends. CDR3 size: 13 residues. CDR1 and CDR2 from the germline V gene are LGHNA and YNFKEQ. The CDR3 here is CASSHRSTGELFF. CDR3 sequence (DNA): TGTGCCAGCAGCCACCGCTCGACCGGGGAGCTGTTTTTT.

This sequence joins TRBV10-1 and TRBJ1-4, with D unclear. The CDR3 spans 13 residues. The V gene's germline CDR1 is WNHNN and CDR2 SYGVQD (reference sequence). The V end was cut by 6 bases, the J end by 7 bases, with 12 bases between. CDR3 sequence (DNA): TGCGCCAGCAGCCCGATCTGGGGTGAAAAACTGTTTTTT. It yields the protein CASSPIWGEKLFF.